This T cell receptor beta chain was captured by sequencing in a study of cytomegalovirus exposure and HLA in healthy donors. Sequencing was performed with immunoSEQ multiplex PCR; in TCRdb, only in-frame clones are kept and a portion is missing. This repertoire shows a few hundred thousand clones, approximately 85% found once; its top ten account for roughly 0.96%. Germline V lookup: CDR1 MNHNY, CDR2 SVGAGI (reference sequence). Trimming removed 4 bases from V and 0 bases from J; junction bases left unmatched: 3. CDR3 length: 15 residues. This sequence joins TRBV6-6 and TRBJ2-7, with 10 bases fitting TRBD2. The source material was PBMCs. This clonotype originated in a man aged 25-45 years in good health and CMV-seronegative. The CDR3 sequence: CASSSLAGSSYEQYF. CDR3 sequence (DNA): TGTGCCAGCAGTTCACTAGCGGGGAGCTCCTACGAGCAGTACTTC.